These 7 T cell receptor beta chains were all obtained from the same sample, sequenced in a study of T cells in localized non-small cell lung cancer (dated by TCRdb to 2020 to 2022). Receptors were amplified or captured by the immunoSEQ multiplex PCR assay. TCRdb provides this immuneACCESS table in a form limited to in-frame rearrangements. Some clones are lacking; in checked studies, under half of them reflect an unresolved V gene, and why the rest are absent is not known. Present in this sample are 50,000 to 60,000 clones, over 70% of which were seen just once. The biggest ten clones account for 3.5% to 5.5% of the sample. This material consisted of PBMCs, taken before any cancer treatment. The receptors stem from a woman aged 40-70 years with stage II lung adenocarcinoma.

The genes are TRBV28 and TRBJ1-1; D is perhaps TRBD1 (5 bases). This CDR3 has 16 amino acids. Germline V gene sequence: CDR1 MDHEN, CDR2 SYDVKM. Trimming removed 10 bases at V and 4 bases at J, with 25 bases between. CDR3 residues: CATKAPGPIMITEAFF. CDR3 DNA sequence: TGTGCCACTAAGGCCCCGGGGCCGATTATGATCACTGAAGCTTTCTTT.

This clone turned up a few times. The V call is TRBV19, the J call TRBJ2-2; weak D call: TRBD1 (6 bases). In germline, CDR1 is LNHDA, CDR2 SQIVND (reference sequence). CDR3 length: 13 residues. Trimming took 5 bases from V and 7 from J, leaving 11 bases between them. CDR3 protein: CASSRDILGELFF. The CDR3 coding sequence is TGTGCCAGTAGTCGGGACATTCTCGGGGAGCTGTTTTTT.

The V call is TRBV6-6, the J call TRBJ1-2; the D gene is possibly TRBD1 (5 bases). CDR1 and CDR2 (germline): MNHNY, SVGAGI (reference sequence). Trimming stripped 6 bases from V and 7 bases from J, with 9 bases between. CDR3 length equals 11 residues. This CDR3 is CASRGGGGYTF. CDR3 coding DNA: TGTGCCAGCAGGGGTGGGGGTGGCTACACCTTC.

This sequence joins TRBV9 and TRBJ2-1; D uncertain. CDR1 SGDLS and CDR2 YYNGEE come from the germline V gene. The CDR3 spans 15 residues. V was pared by 0 bases and J by 13 bases, with 20 bases between. CDR3 protein: CASSVVSGVDELQFF. The CDR3 nucleotides are TGTGCCAGCAGCGTAGTATCGGGTGTGGATGAGCTACAGTTCTTC. The variable domain in full, with the rest retrieved from reference TRBV9 and TRBJ2-1, is DSGVTQTPKHLITATGQRVTLRCSPRSGDLSVYWYQQSLDQGLQFLIQYYNGEERAKGNILERFSAQQFPDLHSELNLSSLELGDSALYFCASSVVSGVDELQFFGPGTRLTVL.

This chain links TRBV7-2 with TRBJ2-3; D call uncertain. This CDR3 is built from 13 residues. V was pared by 7 bases and J by 5 bases, with 13 bases between. In germline, CDR1 is SGHTA, CDR2 FQGNSA. In DNA form, the CDR3 reads TGTGCCAGCAACCCCTATGCCGTAGATACGCAGTATTTT. Translation: CASNPYAVDTQYF.

The chain joins TRBV5-8 to TRBJ1-5; the D gene is possibly TRBD1 (6 bases). Looked up from germline, CDR1 is SGHTS and CDR2 is YDEGEE. The V end lost 4 bases, the J end lost 6 bases, and 20 bases lay between the germline ends. The CDR3 extends over 16 amino acids. The CDR3 is CASSTDETGFRQPQHF. CDR3 in DNA: TGTGCCAGCAGCACCGATGAGACAGGATTCCGTCAGCCCCAGCATTTT.

The chain couples TRBV7-9 to TRBJ1-2; tentatively, D is TRBD1 (5 bases). The CDR3 spans 16 residues. Trimming took 6 bases from V and 5 from J, leaving 22 bases between them. Germline assignment: CDR1 SEHNR and CDR2 FQNEAQ (reference sequence). CDR3 DNA sequence: TGTGCCAGCAGAGGAACTGTGGGGCCTGAATATTATGGCTACACCTTC. Encoded protein: CASRGTVGPEYYGYTF.